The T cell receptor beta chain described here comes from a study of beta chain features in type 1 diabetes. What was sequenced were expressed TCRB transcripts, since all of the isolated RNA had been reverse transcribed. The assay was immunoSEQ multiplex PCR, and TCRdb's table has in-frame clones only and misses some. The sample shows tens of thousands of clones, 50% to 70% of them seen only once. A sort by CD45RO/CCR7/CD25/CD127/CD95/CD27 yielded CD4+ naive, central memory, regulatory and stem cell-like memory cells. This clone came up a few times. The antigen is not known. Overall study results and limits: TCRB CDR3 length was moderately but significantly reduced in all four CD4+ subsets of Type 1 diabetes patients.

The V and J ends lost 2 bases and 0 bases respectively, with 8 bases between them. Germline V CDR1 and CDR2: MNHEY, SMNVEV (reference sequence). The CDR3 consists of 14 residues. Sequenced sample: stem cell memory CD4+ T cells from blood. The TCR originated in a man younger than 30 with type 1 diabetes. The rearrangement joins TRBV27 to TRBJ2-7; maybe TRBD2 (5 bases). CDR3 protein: CASSLEGFSYEQYF. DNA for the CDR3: TGTGCCAGCAGTTTAGAGGGTTTCTCCTACGAGCAGTACTTC.